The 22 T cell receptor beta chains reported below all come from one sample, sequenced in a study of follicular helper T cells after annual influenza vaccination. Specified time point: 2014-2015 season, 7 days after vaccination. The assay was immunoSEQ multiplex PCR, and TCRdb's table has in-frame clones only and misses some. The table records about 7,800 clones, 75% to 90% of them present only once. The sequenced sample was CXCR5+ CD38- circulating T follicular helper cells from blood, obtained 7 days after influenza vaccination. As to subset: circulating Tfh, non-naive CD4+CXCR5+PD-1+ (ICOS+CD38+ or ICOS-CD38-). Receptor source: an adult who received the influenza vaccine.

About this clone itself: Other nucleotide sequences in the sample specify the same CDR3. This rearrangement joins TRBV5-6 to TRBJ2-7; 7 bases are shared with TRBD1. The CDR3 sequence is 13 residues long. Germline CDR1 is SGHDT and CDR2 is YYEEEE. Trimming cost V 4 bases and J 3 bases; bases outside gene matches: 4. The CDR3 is CASSLGQRYEQYF. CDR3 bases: TGTGCCAGCAGCCTGGGACAGCGCTACGAGCAGTACTTC.

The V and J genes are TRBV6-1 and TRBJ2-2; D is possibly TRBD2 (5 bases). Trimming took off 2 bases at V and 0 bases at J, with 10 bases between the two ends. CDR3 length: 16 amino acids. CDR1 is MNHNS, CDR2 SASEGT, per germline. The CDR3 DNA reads TGTGCCAGCAGTGAAAAGGTTAGCGCGAACACCGGGGAGCTGTTTTTT. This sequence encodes CASSEKVSANTGELFF.

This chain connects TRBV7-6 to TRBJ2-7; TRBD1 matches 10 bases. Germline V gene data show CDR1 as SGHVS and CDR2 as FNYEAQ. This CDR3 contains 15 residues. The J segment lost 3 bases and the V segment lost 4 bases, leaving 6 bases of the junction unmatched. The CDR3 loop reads CASSSQTGGIYEQYF. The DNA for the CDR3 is TGTGCCAGCAGCTCGCAGACAGGGGGCATCTACGAGCAGTACTTC.

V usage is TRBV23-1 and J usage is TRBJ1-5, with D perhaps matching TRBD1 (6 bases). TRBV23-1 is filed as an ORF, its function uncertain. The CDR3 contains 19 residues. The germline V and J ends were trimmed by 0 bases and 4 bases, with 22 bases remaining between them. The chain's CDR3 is CASSQSGVPGQAQNQPQHF. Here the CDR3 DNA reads TGCGCCAGCAGTCAATCAGGTGTACCGGGACAAGCACAAAATCAGCCCCAGCATTTT.

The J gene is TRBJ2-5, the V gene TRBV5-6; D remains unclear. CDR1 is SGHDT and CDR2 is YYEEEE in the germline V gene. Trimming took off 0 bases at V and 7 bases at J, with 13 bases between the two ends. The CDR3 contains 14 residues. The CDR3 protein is CASSLVGSRSTQYF. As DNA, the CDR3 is TGTGCCAGCAGCTTGGTCGGTAGCCGGTCGACCCAGTACTTC.

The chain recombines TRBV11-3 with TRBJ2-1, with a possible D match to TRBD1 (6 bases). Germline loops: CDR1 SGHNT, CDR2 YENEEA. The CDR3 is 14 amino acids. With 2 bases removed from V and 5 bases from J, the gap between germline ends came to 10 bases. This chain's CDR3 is CASSLMSGDNEQFF. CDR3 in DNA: TGTGCCAGCAGCTTAATGTCAGGGGACAATGAGCAGTTCTTC.

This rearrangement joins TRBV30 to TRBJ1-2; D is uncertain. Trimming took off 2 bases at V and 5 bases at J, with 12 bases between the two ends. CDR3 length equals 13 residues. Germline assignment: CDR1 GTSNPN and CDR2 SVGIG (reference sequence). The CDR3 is CAWSLVNGYGYTF. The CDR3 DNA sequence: TGTGCCTGGAGTTTAGTAAACGGTTATGGCTACACCTTC.

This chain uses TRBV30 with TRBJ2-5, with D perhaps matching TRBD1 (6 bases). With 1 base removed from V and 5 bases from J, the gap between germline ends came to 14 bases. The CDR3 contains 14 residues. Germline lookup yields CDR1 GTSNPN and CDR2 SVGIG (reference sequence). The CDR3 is CAWSASTGLETQYF. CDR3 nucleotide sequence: TGTGCCTGGAGTGCGTCTACAGGGTTGGAGACCCAGTACTTC.

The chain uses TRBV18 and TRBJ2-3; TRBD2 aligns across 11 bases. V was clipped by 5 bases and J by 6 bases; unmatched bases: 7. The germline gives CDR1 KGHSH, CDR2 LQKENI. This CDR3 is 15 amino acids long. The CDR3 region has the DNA TGTGCCAGCTCAATAAATAGCGGGGGGGGCGATACGCAGTATTTT. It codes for CASSINSGGGDTQYF.

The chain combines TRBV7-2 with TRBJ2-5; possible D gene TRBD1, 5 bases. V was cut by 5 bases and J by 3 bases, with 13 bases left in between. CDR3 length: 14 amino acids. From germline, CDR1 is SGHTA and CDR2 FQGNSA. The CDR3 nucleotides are TGTGCCAGCAGCCCGCTGGGGCGAGAAGAGACCCAGTACTTC. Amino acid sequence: CASSPLGREETQYF.

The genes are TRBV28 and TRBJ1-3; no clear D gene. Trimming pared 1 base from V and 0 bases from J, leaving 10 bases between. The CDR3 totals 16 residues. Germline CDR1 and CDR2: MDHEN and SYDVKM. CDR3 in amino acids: CASSLYRTPSGNTIYF. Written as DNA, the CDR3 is TGTGCCAGCAGTTTATATCGGACCCCCTCTGGAAACACCATATATTTT.

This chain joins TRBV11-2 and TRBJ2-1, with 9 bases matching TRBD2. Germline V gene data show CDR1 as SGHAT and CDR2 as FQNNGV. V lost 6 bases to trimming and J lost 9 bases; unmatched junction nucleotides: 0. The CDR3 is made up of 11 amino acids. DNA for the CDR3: TGTGCCAGCAGGCGGGGGGGTGAGCAGTTCTTC. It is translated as CASRRGGEQFF. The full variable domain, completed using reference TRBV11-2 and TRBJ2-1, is EAGVAQSPRYKIIEKRQSVAFWCNPISGHATLYWYQQILGQGPKLLIQFQNNGVVDDSQLPKDRFSAERLKGVDSTLKIQPAKLEDSAVYLCASRRGGEQFFGPGTRLTVL.

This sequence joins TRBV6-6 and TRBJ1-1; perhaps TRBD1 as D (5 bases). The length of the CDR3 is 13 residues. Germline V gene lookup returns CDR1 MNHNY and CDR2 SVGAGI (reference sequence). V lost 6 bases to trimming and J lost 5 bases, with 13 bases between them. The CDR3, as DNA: TGTGCCAGCAGAGAACAGGTTCTTACTGAAGCTTTCTTT. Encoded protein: CASREQVLTEAFF.

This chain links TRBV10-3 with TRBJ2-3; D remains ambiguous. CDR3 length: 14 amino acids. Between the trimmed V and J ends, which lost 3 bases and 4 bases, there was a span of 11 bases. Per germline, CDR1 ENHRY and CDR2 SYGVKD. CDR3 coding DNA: TGTGCCATCAGTGATTCGGGTTCGCCAGATACGCAGTATTTT. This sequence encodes CAISDSGSPDTQYF.

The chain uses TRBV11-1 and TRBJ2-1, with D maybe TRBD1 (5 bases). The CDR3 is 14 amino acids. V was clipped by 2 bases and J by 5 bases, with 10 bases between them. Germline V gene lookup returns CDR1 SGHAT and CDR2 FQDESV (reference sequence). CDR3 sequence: CASSLRRGNNEQFF. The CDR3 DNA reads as TGTGCCAGCAGCTTACGAAGGGGAAACAATGAGCAGTTCTTC.

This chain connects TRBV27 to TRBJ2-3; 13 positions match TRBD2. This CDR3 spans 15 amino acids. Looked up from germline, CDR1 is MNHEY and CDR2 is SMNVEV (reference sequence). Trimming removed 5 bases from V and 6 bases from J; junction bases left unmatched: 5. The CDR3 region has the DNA TGTGCCAGCAGTCAACTAGCGGGGGGGACGGATACGCAGTATTTT. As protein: CASSQLAGGTDTQYF.

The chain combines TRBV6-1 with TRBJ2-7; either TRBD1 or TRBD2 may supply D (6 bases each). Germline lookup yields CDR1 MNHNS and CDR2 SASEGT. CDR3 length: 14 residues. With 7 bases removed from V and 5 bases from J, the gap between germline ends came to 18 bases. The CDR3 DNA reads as TGTGCCAGCACCCGGGGCGGGAACAGGGACGAGCAGTACTTC. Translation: CASTRGGNRDEQYF.

The CDR3 coding sequence is TGTGCCAGCAGCTTTGGCTCTTCGGCCAACACAGATACGCAGTATTTT. The encoded protein is CASSFGSSANTDTQYF. The V call is TRBV5-6, the J call TRBJ2-3; D is ambiguous. The V end lost 2 bases, the J end lost 2 bases, and 15 bases lay between the germline ends. The CDR3 loop spans 16 amino acids. CDR1 and CDR2 (germline): SGHDT, YYEEEE. The variable domain in full, with the rest retrieved from reference TRBV5-6 and TRBJ2-3, is DAGVTQSPTHLIKTRGQQVTLRCSPKSGHDTVSWYQQALGQGPQFIFQYYEEEERQRGNFPDRFSGHQFPNYSSELNVNALLLGDSALYLCASSFGSSANTDTQYFGPGTRLTVL.

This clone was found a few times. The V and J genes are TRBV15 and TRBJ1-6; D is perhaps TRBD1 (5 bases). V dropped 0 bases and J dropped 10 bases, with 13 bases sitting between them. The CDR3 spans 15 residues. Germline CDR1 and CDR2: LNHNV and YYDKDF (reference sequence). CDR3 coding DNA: TGTGCCACCAGCAGAGAGTCAGGGTCGGGGTCACCCCTCCACTTT. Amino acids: CATSRESGSGSPLHF. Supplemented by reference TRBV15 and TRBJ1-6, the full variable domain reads DAMVIQNPRYQVTQFGKPVTLSCSQTLNHNVMYWYQQKSSQAPKLLFHYYDKDFNNEADTPDNFQSRRPNTSFCFLDIRSPGLGDTAMYLCATSRESGSGSPLHFGNGTRLTVT.

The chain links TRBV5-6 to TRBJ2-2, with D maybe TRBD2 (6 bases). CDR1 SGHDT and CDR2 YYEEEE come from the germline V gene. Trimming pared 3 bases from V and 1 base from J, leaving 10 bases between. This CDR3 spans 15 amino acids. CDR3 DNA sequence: TGTGCCAGCAGCTACCGGCGGGGGAACACCGGGGAGCTGTTTTTT. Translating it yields CASSYRRGNTGELFF.

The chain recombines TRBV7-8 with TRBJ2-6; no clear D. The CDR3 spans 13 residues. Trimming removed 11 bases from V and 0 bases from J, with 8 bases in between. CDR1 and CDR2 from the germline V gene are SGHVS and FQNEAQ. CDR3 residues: CACKISGANVLTF. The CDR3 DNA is TGTGCCTGTAAAATCTCTGGGGCCAACGTCCTGACTTTC.

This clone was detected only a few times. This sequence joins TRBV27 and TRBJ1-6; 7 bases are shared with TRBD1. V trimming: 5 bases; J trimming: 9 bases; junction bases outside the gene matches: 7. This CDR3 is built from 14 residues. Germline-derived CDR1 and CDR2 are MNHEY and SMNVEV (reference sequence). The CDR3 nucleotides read TGTGCCAGCAGTCGAACAGGGGTTCTTTCACCCCTCCACTTT. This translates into CASSRTGVLSPLHF.